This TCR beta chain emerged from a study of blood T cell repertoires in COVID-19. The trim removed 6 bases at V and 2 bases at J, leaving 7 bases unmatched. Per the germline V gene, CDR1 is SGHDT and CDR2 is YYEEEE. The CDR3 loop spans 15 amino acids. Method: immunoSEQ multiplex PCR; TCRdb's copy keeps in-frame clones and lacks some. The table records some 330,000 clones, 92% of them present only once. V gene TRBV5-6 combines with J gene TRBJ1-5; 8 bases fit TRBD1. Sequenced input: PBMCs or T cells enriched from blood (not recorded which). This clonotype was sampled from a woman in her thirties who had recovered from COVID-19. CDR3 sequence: CASKIGQGGNQPQHF. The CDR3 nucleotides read TGTGCCAGCAAAATCGGACAGGGTGGCAATCAGCCCCAGCATTTT.